The clone carrying this TCR beta chain has ten or more counts. What it recognizes is unknown. Combining iRepertoire HTBI primers with Arm-PCR of CDR3 regions, the authors built TCR beta libraries. TCRdb reanalysed the multiplex PCR reads using MiXCR and keeps one entry per CDR3 protein. The table shows 440,000 or so distinct CDR3 sequences, with over 15% occurring only once. The CDR3 sequence is 19 residues long. V was clipped by 0 bases and J by 2 bases; unmatched bases: 16. CDR1 is MNHEY, CDR2 SMNVEV, per germline (reference sequence). This sample is part of a study of regulatory T cells in long-lasting Graves disease. General observations from the study: Repertoires from persistent disease leaned toward TRBV28, TRBJ1-2 and TRBJ2-5.

Time point given: newly diagnosed GD, antithyroid drugs for less than 3 months. TCR sequences were obtained from RNA taken from PBMCs. These data were also filed under a second study, of T cells in Graves' hyperthyroidism and ophthalmopathy. That paper states: Participants, patients aged 18 to 65, had newly diagnosed hyperthyroidism with a duration under 2 months. Orbital computed tomography and thyroid ultrasound, together with serum TRAb and thyroxine and clinical symptoms, were used for diagnoses. The blood repertoire included most of the expanded thyroid clonotypes above 0.001.

The sample consisted of peripheral blood mononuclear cells (PBMCs), taken at new diagnosis, from a patient treated with antithyroid drugs. The sequence was obtained from a woman under 40 with Graves disease. The chain has TRBV27 and TRBJ2-7; TRBD2 matches at 7 bases. DNA for the CDR3: TGTGCCAGCAGTTTATCGAACAGTGGAGGTAGCGGGTTTACCTACGAGCAGTACTTC. Its protein product is CASSLSNSGGSGFTYEQYF.